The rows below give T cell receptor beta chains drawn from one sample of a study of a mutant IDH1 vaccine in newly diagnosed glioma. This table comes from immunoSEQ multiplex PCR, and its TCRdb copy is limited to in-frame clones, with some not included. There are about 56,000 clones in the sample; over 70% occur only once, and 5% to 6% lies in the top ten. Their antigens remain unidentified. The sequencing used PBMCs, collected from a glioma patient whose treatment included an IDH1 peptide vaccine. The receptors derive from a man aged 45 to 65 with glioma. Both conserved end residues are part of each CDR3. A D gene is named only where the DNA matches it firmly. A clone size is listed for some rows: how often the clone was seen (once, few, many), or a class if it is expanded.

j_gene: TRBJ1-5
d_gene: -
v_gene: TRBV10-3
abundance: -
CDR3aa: CAISEGREGQPQHF
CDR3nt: TGTGCCATCAGTGAAGGCAGGGAGGGGCAGCCCCAGCATTTT

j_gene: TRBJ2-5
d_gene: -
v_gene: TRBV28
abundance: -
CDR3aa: CASSPTGMETQYF
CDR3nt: TGTGCCAGCAGTCCTACAGGGATGGAGACCCAGTACTTC

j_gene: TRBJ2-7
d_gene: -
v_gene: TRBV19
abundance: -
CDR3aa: CASSIVEHNEQYF
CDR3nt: TGTGCCAGTAGTATAGTCGAACATAACGAGCAGTACTTC

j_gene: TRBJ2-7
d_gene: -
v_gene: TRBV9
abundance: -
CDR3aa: CASSEGDMPYEQYF
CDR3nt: TGTGCCAGCAGCGAGGGGGACATGCCCTACGAGCAGTACTTC

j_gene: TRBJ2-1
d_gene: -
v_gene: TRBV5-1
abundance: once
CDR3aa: CASSLVDGSYNEQFF
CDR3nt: TGCGCCAGCAGCTTGGTTGACGGATCCTACAATGAGCAGTTCTTC

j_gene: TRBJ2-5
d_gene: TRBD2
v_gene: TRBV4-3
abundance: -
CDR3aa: CASSQDRPSGTETQYF
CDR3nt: TGCGCCAGCAGCCAAGATCGACCTAGCGGTACGGAGACCCAGTACTTC

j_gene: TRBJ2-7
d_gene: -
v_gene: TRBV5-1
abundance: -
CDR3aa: CASSLDRSDEQYF
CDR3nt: TGCGCCAGCAGCTTGGACAGGAGCGACGAGCAGTACTTC

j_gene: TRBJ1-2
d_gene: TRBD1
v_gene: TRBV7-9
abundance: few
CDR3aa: CASSPLQGRIHGYTF
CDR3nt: TGTGCCAGCAGCCCGCTACAGGGGAGGATCCATGGCTACACCTTC

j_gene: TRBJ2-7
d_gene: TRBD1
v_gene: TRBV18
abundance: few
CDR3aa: CASSTDRGGTYEQYF
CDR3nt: TGTGCCAGTTCCACGGACAGGGGAGGGACCTACGAGCAGTACTTC

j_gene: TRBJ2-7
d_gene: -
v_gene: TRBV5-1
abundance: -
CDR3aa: CASSLGEGYEQYF
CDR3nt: TGCGCCAGCAGCTTAGGGGAAGGCTACGAGCAGTACTTC

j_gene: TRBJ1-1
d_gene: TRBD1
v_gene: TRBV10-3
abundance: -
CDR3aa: CAIRPGGEGTEAFF
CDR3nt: TGTGCCATCAGACCAGGGGGCGAGGGCACTGAAGCTTTCTTT

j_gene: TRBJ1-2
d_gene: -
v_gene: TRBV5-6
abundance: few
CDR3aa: CASSSRAGEGYTF
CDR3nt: TGTGCCAGCAGCTCCCGGGCAGGGGAAGGCTACACCTTC

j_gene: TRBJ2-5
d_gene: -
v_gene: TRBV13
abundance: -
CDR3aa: CASSRTEETQYF
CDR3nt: TGTGCCAGCAGCCGGACAGAAGAGACCCAGTACTTC

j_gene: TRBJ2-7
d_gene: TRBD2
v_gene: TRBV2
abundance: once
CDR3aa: CASRGGTSYEQYF
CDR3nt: TGTGCCAGCAGGGGGGGGACCTCCTACGAGCAGTACTTC

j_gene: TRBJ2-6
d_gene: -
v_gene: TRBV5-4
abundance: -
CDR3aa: CASSPRTASGANVLTF
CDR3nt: TGTGCCAGCAGCCCCAGGACAGCCTCTGGGGCCAACGTCCTGACTTTC

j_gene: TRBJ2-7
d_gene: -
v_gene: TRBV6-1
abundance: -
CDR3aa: CASSERFRDEQYF
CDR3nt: TGTGCCAGCAGTGAAAGGTTCCGAGACGAGCAGTACTTC

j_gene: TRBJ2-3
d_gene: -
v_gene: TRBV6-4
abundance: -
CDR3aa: CASSDETALDPDTQYF
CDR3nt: TGTGCCAGCAGTGACGAGACCGCCCTAGACCCAGATACGCAGTATTTT